This TCR beta chain stems from a study of blood T cell repertoires in COVID-19. Study-wide background: COVID-19 samples, acute and convalescent, were from the United States, Italy and Spain. Sources were T cells, B-cell-depleted T cells, or PBMCs; the material itself was cDNA or gDNA.

Germline CDR1 SGHTA, CDR2 FQGNSA. The CDR3 consists of 13 residues. After removal of 5 bases from V and 3 bases from J, the junction contained 2 bases not matched to a gene. Per the study methods: The authors estimated nucleated cell counts from reference gene primer amplification. The protocol was immunoSEQ multiplex PCR, while the TCRdb copy is restricted to in-frame clones and leaves out a portion. Clone size and V and J calls were adopted from that table, with D and trimming inferred from the DNA. The table records some 240,000 clones, 80% of them present only once. Sequencing input: peripheral blood. The chain links TRBV7-2 to TRBJ2-7; 9 positions agree with TRBD1. The clonotype originates from a human donor in a cohort sampled during active COVID-19. Here the CDR3 reads CASSVGQGYEQYF. The DNA of the CDR3 is TGTGCCAGCAGCGTGGGACAGGGCTACGAGCAGTACTTC.